This T cell receptor beta chain was identified in a study of beta chain features in type 1 diabetes. This clone turned up a few times. As yet, its antigen is unknown. General study findings and limits: Type 1 diabetes patients showed fewer insertions and more deletions at VDJ junctions. Across all four CD4+ subsets, people with type 1 diabetes showed modestly shorter TCRB CDR3s. PCR may have favored shorter templates equally in patients and controls.

The authors reverse transcribed all of the isolated RNA, so sequencing captured expressed TCRB transcripts. Measured with immunoSEQ multiplex PCR; TCRdb has only the in-frame clones, and not every one. The repertoire has roughly 250,000 clones, 20% of them found once; the top ten carry 0.028%. The clonotype comes from a woman aged 40-49 years with type 1 diabetes. The specimen sequenced was naive CD4+ T cells from blood.

CDR3 residues: CASSLGTLPNQPQHF. The CDR3, as DNA: TGCGCCAGCAGCTTGGGGACTCTCCCAAATCAGCCCCAGCATTTT. The rearrangement links TRBV5-1 to TRBJ1-5; no reliable D call. Trimming left V 0 bases short and J 4 bases short, with 11 bases between. Germline CDR1 and CDR2: SGHRS and YFSETQ. The CDR3 totals 15 residues. The entire variable domain, with the rest obtained from reference TRBV5-1 and TRBJ1-5, is as follows: KAGVTQTPRYLIKTRGQQVTLSCSPISGHRSVSWYQQTPGQGLQFLFEYFSETQRNKGNFPGRFSGRQFSNSRSEMNVSTLELGDSALYLCASSLGTLPNQPQHFGDGTRLSIL.